This TCR beta chain was found in a study of T cells in localized non-small cell lung cancer. The study's findings and limits: Only one tumor region was sequenced, so heterogeneity remains possible. Detection in adjacent lung was observed for a median around 50 of the top 100 tumor clones. Uninvolved adjacent lung showed higher T cell clonality than tumor.

Using immunoSEQ multiplex PCR, the repertoire was profiled, and TCRdb retains in-frame clones only, with some absent. The sample lists about 52,000 clones; less than 85% were seen once. CDR1 is SGDLS and CDR2 is YYNGEE in the germline V gene. The CDR3 is 13 residues long. Trimming took 2 bases from V and 9 from J, leaving 15 bases between them. This clone was detected a few times. Its antigen is currently unknown. The clonotype originates from a woman aged 35-75 years with stage II lung adenocarcinoma. The chain is built from TRBV9 and TRBJ2-7, with D possibly TRBD1 on 5 matching bases. Sequenced material: PBMCs, taken before any cancer treatment. Written as DNA, the CDR3 is TGTGCCAGCAGCGTCGAGCCGCAACAGGTGCAGTACTTC. This translates into CASSVEPQQVQYF.